The T cell receptor (beta chain) under discussion was sequenced for a study of T cell responses to AZD1222 COVID-19 vaccine. Study-level information: Second doses that came at about 4 or about 12 weeks were put together. Study-wide points: Mostly white British, mostly female donors; authors suggested clonal diversity may be underestimated. Repertoire sampling was restricted to post-peak T cell response timepoints. Following two doses of AZD1222, Spike-specific TCR breadth and depth rose.

With regard to this clone: Its antigen is currently unknown.

Libraries were prepared by immunoSEQ multiplex PCR; TCRdb keeps only in-frame clonotypes and omits some of them. The sample holds more than 90,000 clones, about 80% seen once. Germline trimming cut 5 bases from V and 6 bases from J; bases unmatched to any gene: 12. There are 15 residues in the CDR3. CDR1 MNHEY and CDR2 SVGEGT come from the germline V gene. This clonotype was obtained from an adult in good health. The V gene is TRBV6-2 or TRBV6-3, the J gene TRBJ1-1; TRBD1 agrees at 7 bases. Sequencing used peripheral blood, obtained on day 0 of AZD1222 vaccination. CDR3 nucleotides: TGTGCCAGCAGTGGGGGGGCGACAGGGTCGCCTGAAGCTTTCTTT. Encoded protein: CASSGGATGSPEAFF.